These 27 T cell receptor beta chains came from one sample sequenced in a study of cytomegalovirus exposure and HLA in healthy donors. Primers for the PCR totalled 60 Vbeta and 13 Jbeta. Produced via immunoSEQ multiplex PCR; TCRdb's table is partial and in-frame only. Counted here are tens of thousands of clones, roughly 80% occurring once; the ten biggest clones make up more than 3%. What was sequenced was PBMCs. All receptors derive from a woman in her forties in good health and CMV-seropositive.

The chain employs TRBV28 and TRBJ2-7; 12 bases match TRBD1. Germline assignment: CDR1 MDHEN and CDR2 SYDVKM. There are 15 residues in the CDR3. J gave up 6 bases and V 5 bases, and 8 bases lay outside the gene matches. The CDR3 DNA follows: TGTGCCAGCAGTCTTCATGGGACAGGGGGCTCCGAGCAGTACTTC. It specifies CASSLHGTGGSEQYF.

The chain couples TRBV19 to TRBJ2-5; D is undetermined. The CDR3 runs 10 residues. Looked up from germline, CDR1 is LNHDA and CDR2 is SQIVND (reference sequence). V was clipped by 9 bases and J by 1 base, with 3 bases between them. CDR3: CASSQETQYF. For the CDR3, the DNA is TGTGCCAGCTCCCAAGAGACCCAGTACTTC.

V gene TRBV19 combines with J gene TRBJ1-2; D is possibly TRBD1 (6 bases). With 5 bases removed from V and 5 bases from J, the gap between germline ends came to 9 bases. The CDR3 runs to 12 residues. The germline CDR1 and CDR2 sequences are LNHDA and SQIVND (reference sequence). DNA for the CDR3: TGTGCCAGTAGTCCGACAGGATATGGCTACACCTTC. Translation gives CASSPTGYGYTF.

CDR3 DNA: TGTGCTAGTGCCCCCGGGACAGGGGGATCGAATGAGCAGTTCTTC. Its protein product is CASAPGTGGSNEQFF. The V gene is TRBV12-5, the J gene TRBJ2-1; TRBD1 matches 11 bases. CDR1 LGHNT and CDR2 FRNRAP come from the germline V gene. The CDR3 length is 15 residues. After removal of 7 bases from V and 7 bases from J, the junction contained 9 bases not matched to a gene.

The gene calls are TRBV5-1 and TRBJ1-3, with no clear D. CDR1 and CDR2 from the germline V gene are SGHRS and YFSETQ. The length of the CDR3 is 13 residues. Trimming removed 3 bases from V and 0 bases from J, with 4 bases in between. CDR3 loop: CASSSRSGNTIYF. The CDR3 DNA is TGCGCCAGCAGCTCCCGCTCTGGAAACACCATATATTTT.

J is TRBJ2-2 and V is TRBV7-2, with 7 bases matching TRBD1. Germline V gene lookup returns CDR1 SGHTA and CDR2 FQGNSA. Trimming cost V 5 bases and J 1 base; bases outside gene matches: 4. There are 15 residues in the CDR3. Written as DNA, the CDR3 is TGTGCCAGCAGCCTGAGGACAGGGAACACCGGGGAGCTGTTTTTT. This sequence encodes CASSLRTGNTGELFF.

This rearrangement joins TRBV6-5 to TRBJ2-7, with 8 positions matching TRBD1. The length of the CDR3 is 14 residues. Unmatched junction bases numbered 6, after V lost 5 bases and J lost 3 bases. Germline CDR1 reads MNHEY; CDR2 reads SVGAGI. CDR3 loop: CASSPLTGGYEQYF. The CDR3 bases are TGTGCCAGCAGTCCCCTCACAGGGGGCTACGAGCAGTACTTC.

This sequence joins TRBV19 and TRBJ2-1; 10 nucleotides align to TRBD1. Germline loops: CDR1 LNHDA, CDR2 SQIVND (reference sequence). This CDR3 contains 13 residues. After removal of 5 bases from V and 6 bases from J, the junction contained 1 base not matched to a gene. This CDR3 reads CASSWDRGNEQFF. CDR3 DNA sequence: TGTGCCAGTAGTTGGGACAGGGGCAATGAGCAGTTCTTC.

The chain is built from TRBV5-8 and TRBJ2-7, with a tentative D call TRBD2 (5 bases). Germline lookup yields CDR1 SGHTS and CDR2 YDEGEE. V lost 4 bases, J lost 4 bases, and 9 bases lay in between. This CDR3 contains 12 residues. CDR3 region: CASSPRRYEQYF. Written as DNA, the CDR3 is TGTGCCAGCAGCCCAAGGAGGTACGAGCAGTACTTC.

This clone was found a few times. CDR3 sequence (DNA): TGTGCCAGCAGCACAGGGACAGCTACCACAGATACGCAGTATTTT. Translation: CASSTGTATTDTQYF. This chain connects TRBV11-3 to TRBJ2-3, with 7 bases fitting TRBD1. Germline V gives CDR1 SGHNT, CDR2 YENEEA. Trimming took 5 bases from V and 2 from J; bases not matched to a gene: 7. This CDR3 is built from 15 residues.

CDR3 loop: CATSASGVPETQYF. CDR3 DNA sequence: TGTGCCACCAGCGCGAGCGGGGTACCAGAGACCCAGTACTTC. This rearrangement joins TRBV15 to TRBJ2-5, with 7 bases identical to TRBD2. Germline V gene lookup returns CDR1 LNHNV and CDR2 YYDKDF (reference sequence). The CDR3 has 14 amino acids. V shed 5 bases, J shed 4 bases, and the junction held 7 bases outside the gene matches.

This clone was observed a single time. The rearrangement joins TRBV23-1 to TRBJ2-3, with a possible D match to TRBD1 (6 bases). TRBV23-1 is designated an ORF whose function remains uncertain. The CDR3 extends over 14 amino acids. V lost 2 bases, J lost 6 bases, and 12 bases lay in between. The CDR3, as DNA: TGCGCCAGCAGTCAAGGGGACACACACGATACGCAGTATTTT. Protein: CASSQGDTHDTQYF.

The chain links TRBV5-4 to TRBJ1-2; TRBD1 aligns across 7 bases. Germline trimming cut 3 bases from V and 5 bases from J; bases unmatched to any gene: 4. Germline V gene lookup returns CDR1 SGHNT and CDR2 YYREEE (reference sequence). The CDR3 loop spans 13 amino acids. DNA for the CDR3: TGTGCCAGCAGCTCGGGACAGCTTTATGGCTACACCTTC. This codes for CASSSGQLYGYTF.

In its sample, this clone was seen a few times. V usage is TRBV4-1 and J usage is TRBJ1-6; D call uncertain. The CDR3 loop spans 15 amino acids. Germline V gene lookup returns CDR1 MGHRA and CDR2 YSYEKL. Trimming took 4 bases from V and 5 from J, leaving 12 bases between them. This CDR3 reads CASSRLAADNSPLHF. The CDR3 nucleotides are TGCGCCAGCAGCCGGTTGGCGGCGGATAATTCACCCCTCCACTTT.

The chain links TRBV6-1 to TRBJ1-1, with TRBD1 matching 8 bases. The CDR3 is 16 residues long. Germline V gene data show CDR1 as MNHNS and CDR2 as SASEGT. V gave up 4 bases and J gave up 8 bases; unmatched junction bases: 15. CDR3 DNA: TGTGCCAGCAGTGCCCCCTTTTTATCGGACAGGGTAGAAGCTTTCTTT. Translated, it gives CASSAPFLSDRVEAFF.

The chain combines TRBV7-9 with TRBJ2-7, with TRBD2 matching over 7 bases. Losses at the gene ends were 4 bases for V and 1 base for J; bases not matched to a gene: 4. Germline-derived CDR1 and CDR2 are SEHNR and FQNEAQ (reference sequence). The CDR3 is 14 amino acids. The CDR3 is CASSSGGRSYEQYF. DNA for the CDR3: TGTGCCAGCAGCTCCGGGGGGAGGTCCTACGAGCAGTACTTC. Complete variable domain (other parts from reference TRBV7-9 and TRBJ2-7): DTGVSQNPRHKITKRGQNVTFRCDPISEHNRLYWYRQTLGQGPEFLTYFQNEAQLEKSRLLSDRFSAERPKGSFSTLEIQRTEQGDSAMYLCASSSGGRSYEQYFGPGTRLTVT.

V and J are TRBV30 and TRBJ2-7; D is unclear. Germline values: CDR1 GTSNPN, CDR2 SVGIG (reference sequence). V was clipped by 3 bases and J by 3 bases, with 12 bases between them. This CDR3 comprises 13 residues. The DNA of the CDR3 is TGTGCCTGGAGCCCGAAGGCTAGCTACGAGCAGTACTTC. Its translation: CAWSPKASYEQYF.

The chain couples TRBV7-9 to TRBJ2-1; D perhaps matches TRBD1 (5 bases). The CDR3 spans 15 residues. V was pared by 6 bases and J by 4 bases, with 16 bases between. Germline V CDR1 and CDR2: SEHNR, FQNEAQ (reference sequence). The CDR3 here is CASSPSGRTYNEQFF. The CDR3 DNA is TGTGCCAGCAGTCCCTCTGGCAGGACATACAATGAGCAGTTCTTC. Together with reference TRBV7-9 and TRBJ2-1, the CDR3 gives the full variable domain: DTGVSQNPRHKITKRGQNVTFRCDPISEHNRLYWYRQTLGQGPEFLTYFQNEAQLEKSRLLSDRFSAERPKGSFSTLEIQRTEQGDSAMYLCASSPSGRTYNEQFFGPGTRLTVL.

This rearrangement joins TRBV9 to TRBJ2-5; weak D call: TRBD2 (6 bases). Germline CDR1 SGDLS, CDR2 YYNGEE. The CDR3 contains 15 residues. Trimming pared 0 bases from V and 5 bases from J, leaving 14 bases between. In DNA form, the CDR3 reads TGTGCCAGCAGCGTAGGGGGGGAGGTGTGGGAGACCCAGTACTTC. It codes for CASSVGGEVWETQYF.

This chain joins TRBV28 and TRBJ2-3, with 13 nucleotides matching TRBD2. Germline V lookup: CDR1 MDHEN, CDR2 SYDVKM. Trimming at V came to 6 bases and at J to 7 bases, leaving 4 bases not matched to a gene. This CDR3 is built from 14 residues. In DNA, the CDR3 is TGTGCCAGCAGCCGACTAGCGGGGGGCAATACGCAGTATTTT. Protein: CASSRLAGGNTQYF.

Only a few counts were recorded for this clone. This chain joins TRBV5-1 and TRBJ1-2; 7 bases match TRBD1. The CDR3 contains 15 residues. V shed 3 bases and J 5 bases; nucleotides not matched to a gene: 10. Germline CDR1 is SGHRS and CDR2 is YFSETQ. CDR3 region: CASSWRGGEGYGYTF. CDR3 DNA sequence: TGCGCCAGCAGCTGGAGAGGGGGCGAGGGGTATGGCTACACCTTC.

This chain connects TRBV14 to TRBJ1-2; possible D gene TRBD1, 6 bases. Germline V CDR1 and CDR2: SGHDN, FVKESK. CDR3 size: 15 residues. Trimming stripped 0 bases from V and 8 bases from J, with 16 bases between. CDR3 in amino acids: CASSQDWGGRDGYTF. CDR3 in DNA: TGTGCCAGCAGCCAAGATTGGGGGGGGCGTGACGGCTACACCTTC.

V usage is TRBV18 and J usage is TRBJ2-5; D is perhaps TRBD2 (6 bases). V was shortened by 4 bases and J by 5 bases, with 17 bases between the two germline ends. CDR1 is KGHSH, CDR2 LQKENI, per germline. The CDR3 runs 15 residues. The CDR3 is CASSLRDSRKETQYF. The CDR3 DNA reads TGTGCCAGCTCACTCCGGGACTCCCGAAAGGAGACCCAGTACTTC. The full variable domain, rest sourced from reference TRBV18 and TRBJ2-5, is NAGVMQNPRHLVRRRGQEARLRCSPMKGHSHVYWYRQLPEEGLKFMVYLQKENIIDESGMPKERFSAEFPKEGPSILRIQQVVRGDSAAYFCASSLRDSRKETQYFGPGTRLLVL.

The chain links TRBV19 to TRBJ2-5; D not certain. Germline V gene lookup returns CDR1 LNHDA and CDR2 SQIVND (reference sequence). This CDR3 has 14 amino acids. V was trimmed by 3 bases and J by 1 base, leaving 9 bases between them. CDR3 nucleotides: TGTGCCAGTAGTATGGTCGGAGTCCAAGAGACCCAGTACTTC. Residues: CASSMVGVQETQYF.

This rearrangement joins TRBV6-5 to TRBJ2-1; possible D gene TRBD1, 6 bases. V was trimmed by 2 bases and J by 4 bases, leaving 15 bases between them. The germline V gene has CDR1 MNHEY and CDR2 SVGAGI. CDR3 length: 16 residues. DNA for the CDR3: TGTGCCAGCAGTTACACGCACGGAACAGGGTACAATGAGCAGTTCTTC. Translating it yields CASSYTHGTGYNEQFF.

To note about this clone: Other DNA sequences in this sample translate to the same CDR3. This rearrangement joins TRBV4-3 to TRBJ1-5; 7 nucleotides agree with TRBD1. Germline V CDR1 and CDR2: LGHNA, YSLEER. V shed 5 bases and J 2 bases; nucleotides not matched to a gene: 3. The length of the CDR3 is 14 residues. CDR3 in DNA: TGCGCCAGCAGCGACGGACAGGGCAATCAGCCCCAGCATTTT. Its translation: CASSDGQGNQPQHF.

The chain employs TRBV7-2 and TRBJ1-1, with D maybe TRBD1 (6 bases). Trimming took off 7 bases at V and 1 base at J, with 19 bases between the two ends. CDR3 length: 16 amino acids. CDR1 and CDR2 (germline): SGHTA, FQGNSA. CDR3 sequence reads: CASNLARGKANTEAFF. The DNA of the CDR3 is TGTGCCAGCAACTTGGCCAGGGGCAAGGCGAACACTGAAGCTTTCTTT.